Presented here are 11 T cell receptor beta chains from one specimen sequenced in a study of a mutant IDH1 vaccine in newly diagnosed glioma. Their antigens are not known. Clones were sequenced by immunoSEQ multiplex PCR, and TCRdb holds only the in-frame ones, with some missing. Of roughly 34,000 clones listed, around 82% are singletons. As to time point: week 47, end of study. A 20-mer mutant IDH1 peptide at 300 ug was injected subcutaneously with topical imiquimod. The starting material was PBMCs, obtained from a glioma patient whose treatment included an IDH1 peptide vaccine. These receptors originate from a man younger than 40 with glioma.

This clone was observed a single time. This sequence joins TRBV28 and TRBJ1-5, with D possibly matching TRBD1 (5 bases). The CDR3 is 16 residues long. Trimming removed 8 bases at V and 2 bases at J, with 19 bases between. Germline assignment: CDR1 MDHEN and CDR2 SYDVKM. In DNA form, the CDR3 reads TGTGCCAGCGCGGGAGGGGTGACGAATGGCAATCAGCCCCAGCATTTT. Translating gives CASAGGVTNGNQPQHF. The full variable domain, its missing parts supplied by reference TRBV28 and TRBJ1-5, is DVKVTQSSRYLVKRTGEKVFLECVQDMDHENMFWYRQDPGLGLRLIYFSYDVKMKEKGDIPEGYSVSREKKERFSLILESASTNQTSMYLCASAGGVTNGNQPQHFGDGTRLSIL.

CDR3 coding DNA: TGCGCCAGCAGCCCGGGACAAGGTGGCGGGGAGCTGTTTTTT. Residues: CASSPGQGGGELFF. The chain links TRBV5-1 to TRBJ2-2; D is perhaps TRBD1 (6 bases). Per germline, CDR1 SGHRS and CDR2 YFSETQ. The ends were cut back, 4 bases at V and 7 bases at J, with 14 bases in the middle. There are 14 residues in the CDR3.

V and J are TRBV30 and TRBJ2-5, with D perhaps matching TRBD1 or TRBD2 (5 bases each). V dropped 3 bases and J dropped 5 bases, with 13 bases sitting between them. Germline V CDR1 and CDR2: GTSNPN, SVGIG (reference sequence). CDR3 length: 13 residues. The CDR3 here is CAWSASEGETQYF. The DNA for the CDR3 is TGTGCCTGGAGCGCCTCCGAGGGGGAGACCCAGTACTTC.

V gene TRBV6-6 combines with J gene TRBJ2-7; 13 bases match TRBD2. V trimming: 4 bases; J trimming: 2 bases; junction bases outside the gene matches: 5. CDR1 is MNHNY and CDR2 is SVGAGI in the germline V gene (reference sequence). This CDR3 has 16 amino acids. CDR3: CASSSGLAGVPYEQYF. The CDR3 bases are TGTGCCAGCAGTTCCGGACTAGCGGGAGTCCCCTACGAGCAGTACTTC.

The chain uses TRBV2 and TRBJ1-1; possible D gene TRBD1, 5 bases. Deletions cut 8 bases from V and 0 bases from J, with 10 bases between. Per germline, CDR1 SNHLY and CDR2 FYNNEI. CDR3 length: 13 residues. CDR3 coding DNA: TGTGCCAGCTCGGGACTCCTGAACACTGAAGCTTTCTTT. This translates into CASSGLLNTEAFF.

This clone was recorded only once. The CDR3 coding sequence is TGTGCCAGCAGTTATGGTAGAGGGGATGAAGCTTTCTTT. Translating gives CASSYGRGDEAFF. The chain has TRBV27 and TRBJ1-1; possible D gene TRBD1, 5 bases. The V and J ends lost 4 bases and 7 bases respectively, with 13 bases between them. Germline loops: CDR1 MNHEY, CDR2 SMNVEV (reference sequence). The CDR3 consists of 13 residues.

This clone was found a few times. The chain couples TRBV11-3 to TRBJ1-1; D might be TRBD1 (6 bases). V was cut by 4 bases and J by 1 base, with 10 bases left in between. Germline V gene lookup returns CDR1 SGHNT and CDR2 YENEEA. The CDR3 spans 14 residues. CDR3 bases: TGTGCCAGCAGCTCAAGGGGGGAGAACACTGAAGCTTTCTTT. Residues: CASSSRGENTEAFF.

The chain links TRBV5-1 to TRBJ2-3; D possibly corresponds to TRBD2 (6 bases). The length of the CDR3 is 15 residues. CDR1 and CDR2 from the germline V gene are SGHRS and YFSETQ. Trimming removed 0 bases from V and 0 bases from J, with 8 bases in between. The CDR3: CASSLGEASTDTQYF. In DNA form, the CDR3 reads TGCGCCAGCAGCTTGGGGGAGGCGAGCACAGATACGCAGTATTTT.

CDR3 nucleotide sequence: TGTGCCAGCAGTTACACGGACCTAACCGGGGGCTACACCTTC. This translates into CASSYTDLTGGYTF. J is TRBJ1-2 and V is TRBV27; unclear D gene. The CDR3 is 14 amino acids. With 4 bases removed from V and 8 bases from J, the gap between germline ends came to 17 bases. In germline, CDR1 is MNHEY, CDR2 SMNVEV (reference sequence).

The V and J genes are TRBV7-8 and TRBJ1-2; a possible D gene is TRBD1 (5 bases). In germline, CDR1 is SGHVS, CDR2 FQNEAQ. The CDR3 consists of 14 residues. The V end was cut by 5 bases, the J end by 2 bases, with 12 bases between. As DNA, the CDR3 is TGTGCCAGCAGCCCTGGGACTACAAACTATGGCTACACCTTC. Its translation: CASSPGTTNYGYTF.

This clone is a singleton in its sample. This chain's CDR3 is CASSVGRADGNTIYF. In DNA, the CDR3 is TGTGCCAGCAGCGTAGGCAGGGCGGATGGAAACACCATATATTTT. The rearrangement joins TRBV9 to TRBJ1-3, with D possibly TRBD1 on 5 matching bases. V lost 0 bases and J 3 bases, leaving 10 bases between the germline ends. The CDR3 has 15 residues. Germline assignment: CDR1 SGDLS and CDR2 YYNGEE. Variable domain in full (rest from reference TRBV9 and TRBJ1-3): DSGVTQTPKHLITATGQRVTLRCSPRSGDLSVYWYQQSLDQGLQFLIQYYNGEERAKGNILERFSAQQFPDLHSELNLSSLELGDSALYFCASSVGRADGNTIYFGEGSWLTVV.